Given below is one T cell receptor beta chain in context. This specimen comes from a study of blood T cell repertoires in COVID-19. The wider study: Donors in Cohort 3 counted as recovered after two negative PCRs, clearance, or symptom resolution.

Participants, roughly 18 to 90 years old, spanned around 25 US areas. J was trimmed by 6 bases and V by 3 bases; bases with no gene match: 1. Germline CDR1 SGHNT, CDR2 YYREEE (reference sequence). CDR3 size: 13 residues. Original handling: Counts of nucleated cells, estimated from reference gene primer amplification, were obtained. Generated by immunoSEQ multiplex PCR, the TCRdb table keeps only in-frame clones and is missing some. The DNA gave D and trimming, while V, J and clone size come from that table. The table records around 290,000 clones, more than 70% of them present only once. The sequencing sample was made of PBMCs or T cells enriched from blood (not recorded which). The chain links TRBV5-4 to TRBJ2-1; the match to TRBD1 covers 9 bases. The TCR sequence derives from a woman aged 60-75 years in a cohort exposed to, infected with or recovered from COVID-19 (not recorded which). CDR3 DNA sequence: TGTGCCAGCAGCTCGGACAGGGGCAATGAGCAGTTCTTC. Protein: CASSSDRGNEQFF.